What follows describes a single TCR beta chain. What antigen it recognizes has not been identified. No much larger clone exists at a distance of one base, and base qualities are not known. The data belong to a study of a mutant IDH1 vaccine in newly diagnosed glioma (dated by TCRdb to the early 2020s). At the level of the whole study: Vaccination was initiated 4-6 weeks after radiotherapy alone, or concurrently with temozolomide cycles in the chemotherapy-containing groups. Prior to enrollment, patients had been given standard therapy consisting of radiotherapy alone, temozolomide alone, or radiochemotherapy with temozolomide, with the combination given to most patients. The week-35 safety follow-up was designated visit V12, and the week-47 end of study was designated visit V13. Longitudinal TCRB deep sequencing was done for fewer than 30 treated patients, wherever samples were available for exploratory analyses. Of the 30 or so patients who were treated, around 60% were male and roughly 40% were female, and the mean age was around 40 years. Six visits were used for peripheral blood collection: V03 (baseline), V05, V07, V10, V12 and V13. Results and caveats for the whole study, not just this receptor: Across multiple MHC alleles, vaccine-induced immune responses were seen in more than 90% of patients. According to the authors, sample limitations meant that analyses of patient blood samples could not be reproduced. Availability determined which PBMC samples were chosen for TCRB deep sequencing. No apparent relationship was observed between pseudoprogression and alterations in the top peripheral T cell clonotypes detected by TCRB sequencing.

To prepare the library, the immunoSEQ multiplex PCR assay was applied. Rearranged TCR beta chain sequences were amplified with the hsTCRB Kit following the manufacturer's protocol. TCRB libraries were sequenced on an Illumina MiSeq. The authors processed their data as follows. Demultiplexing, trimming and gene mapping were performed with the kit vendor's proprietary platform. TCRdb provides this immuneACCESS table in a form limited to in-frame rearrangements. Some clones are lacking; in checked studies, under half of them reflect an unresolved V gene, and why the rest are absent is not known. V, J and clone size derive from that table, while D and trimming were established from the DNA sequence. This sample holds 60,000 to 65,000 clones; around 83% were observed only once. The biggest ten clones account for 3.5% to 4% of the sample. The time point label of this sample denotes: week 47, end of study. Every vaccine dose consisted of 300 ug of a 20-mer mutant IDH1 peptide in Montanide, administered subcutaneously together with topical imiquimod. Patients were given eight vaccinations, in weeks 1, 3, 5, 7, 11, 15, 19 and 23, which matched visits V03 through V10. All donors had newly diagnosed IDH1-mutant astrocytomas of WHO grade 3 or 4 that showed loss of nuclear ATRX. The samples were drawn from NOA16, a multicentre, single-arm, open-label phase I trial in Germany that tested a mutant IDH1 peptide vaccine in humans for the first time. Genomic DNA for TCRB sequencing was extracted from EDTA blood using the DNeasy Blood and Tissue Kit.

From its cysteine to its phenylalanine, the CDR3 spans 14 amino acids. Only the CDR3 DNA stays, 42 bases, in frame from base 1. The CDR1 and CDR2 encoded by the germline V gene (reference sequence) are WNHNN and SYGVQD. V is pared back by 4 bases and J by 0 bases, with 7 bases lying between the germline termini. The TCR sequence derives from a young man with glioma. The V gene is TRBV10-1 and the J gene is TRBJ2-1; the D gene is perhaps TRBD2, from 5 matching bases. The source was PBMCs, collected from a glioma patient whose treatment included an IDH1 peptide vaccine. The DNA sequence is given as TGCGCCAGCAGTGCGGGGAGCTCCTACAATGAGCAGTTCTTC. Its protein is CASSAGSSYNEQFF.